This TCR beta chain originates from a study of T cells in Graves' hyperthyroidism and ophthalmopathy. This CDR3 is built from 13 residues. Trimming removed 2 bases from V and 2 bases from J, with 6 bases in between. Per the germline V gene, CDR1 is LNHDA and CDR2 is SQIVND (reference sequence). There were TCR beta CDR3 regions amplified from RNA transcripts. The primer set for the first-round RT-PCR of the TCR CDR3 was HTBI. One entry per CDR3 protein results from TCRdb running MiXCR on the multiplex PCR reads. The data show about 610,000 distinct CDR3 sequences, with roughly 14% seen just once and about 4.5% held by the top ten. This clonotype was observed a few times.

The gene calls are TRBV19 and TRBJ1-2; D not resolved. The sequence was collected from a woman aged 40 to 50 with Graves' ophthalmopathy. The material sequenced was blood. The CDR3 DNA reads TGTGCCAGTAGTATACAGGTGAACTATGGCTACACCTTC. It codes for CASSIQVNYGYTF.